The 3 T cell receptor beta chains below come from one sample, sequenced in a study of blood T cell repertoires in COVID-19. This table comes from immunoSEQ multiplex PCR, and its TCRdb copy is limited to in-frame clones, with some not included. Counted here are hundreds of thousands of clones, over 80% occurring once; the ten biggest clones make up approximately 1.4%. The sample was peripheral blood. These receptors all stem from a woman aged 35 to 49 who had recovered from COVID-19.

This rearrangement joins TRBV5-1 to TRBJ2-5; D might be TRBD1 (5 bases). Trimming took off 4 bases at V and 4 bases at J, with 14 bases between the two ends. The CDR3 covers 14 residues. Germline loops: CDR1 SGHRS, CDR2 YFSETQ. CDR3 in amino acids: CASSKLGVPETQYF. In DNA, the CDR3 is TGCGCCAGCAGCAAGCTAGGGGTCCCAGAGACCCAGTACTTC.

This clone was seen once. The chain couples TRBV7-9 to TRBJ1-1; D is perhaps TRBD1 (6 bases). The germline V gene encodes CDR1 SEHNR and CDR2 FQNEAQ (reference sequence). Between the trimmed V and J ends, which lost 3 bases and 4 bases, there was a span of 9 bases. The CDR3 is 13 residues long. CDR3 loop: CASSFTGSTEAFF. Here the CDR3 DNA reads TGTGCCAGCAGCTTCACAGGGAGCACTGAAGCTTTCTTT.

The rearrangement joins TRBV10-1 to TRBJ1-1; D unclear. This CDR3 region has 12 residues. The V and J ends lost 3 bases and 7 bases respectively, with 9 bases between them. The germline CDR1 and CDR2 sequences are WNHNN and SYGVQD (reference sequence). CDR3 bases: TGCGCCAGCAGTGATACAAGTGGTGAAGCTTTCTTT. Translation gives CASSDTSGEAFF.